These 25 T cell receptor beta chains originate from one sample sequenced in a study of beta chain features in type 1 diabetes. The antigens of these receptors remain unknown. General study findings and limits: For Type 1 diabetes patients, all four CD4+ subsets carried TCRB CDR3s that were moderately but significantly shorter.

Expressed TCRB transcripts were sequenced after all isolated RNA was converted to cDNA. Libraries were prepared by immunoSEQ multiplex PCR; TCRdb keeps only in-frame clonotypes and omits some of them. The repertoire holds a few hundred thousand clones, with around 10% as singletons. Sequencing was performed on central memory CD4+ T cells from blood. Receptor source: a man aged 25 to 45 with type 1 diabetes.

The rearrangement links TRBV6-4 to TRBJ2-5, with D maybe TRBD1 (5 bases). CDR3 size: 14 residues. V dropped 0 bases and J dropped 3 bases, with 8 bases sitting between them. Germline loops: CDR1 MRHNA, CDR2 SNTAGT. For the CDR3, the DNA is TGTGCCAGCAGTGACTCCTCGACAGAAGAGACCCAGTACTTC. Its translation is CASSDSSTEETQYF.

This clone was observed a few times. The rearrangement uses TRBV19 and TRBJ2-4, with 7 bases identical to TRBD1. Germline V gives CDR1 LNHDA, CDR2 SQIVND (reference sequence). The CDR3 length is 16 residues. The ends lost 5 bases at V and 0 bases at J; junction bases unmatched: 7. CDR3 loop: CASSPGQELAKNIQYF. The CDR3 DNA follows: TGTGCCAGTAGTCCCGGACAGGAGTTAGCCAAAAACATTCAGTACTTC.

The genes are TRBV4-1 and TRBJ1-3, with 7 nucleotides matching TRBD1. Germline-derived CDR1 and CDR2 are MGHRA and YSYEKL. The CDR3 contains 15 residues. Germline trimming cut 3 bases from V and 2 bases from J; bases unmatched to any gene: 4. CDR3 DNA sequence: TGCGCCAGCAGCCAGCTAACAGGGGCTGGAAACACCATATATTTT. Translated: CASSQLTGAGNTIYF.

The rearrangement uses TRBV7-9 and TRBJ1-5; D unresolved. V gave up 8 bases and J gave up 4 bases, with 12 bases separating them. The germline CDR1 and CDR2 sequences are SEHNR and FQNEAQ (reference sequence). The CDR3 contains 13 residues. CDR3: CASSLSRNQPQHF. CDR3 nucleotide sequence: TGTGCCAGCTCGCTGTCGAGGAATCAGCCCCAGCATTTT.

V gene TRBV4-2 combines with J gene TRBJ2-1, with D possibly matching TRBD2 (5 bases). Germline loops: CDR1 LGHNA, CDR2 YNFKEQ. The CDR3 is made up of 13 amino acids. Trimming left V 2 bases short and J 10 bases short, with 12 bases between. The CDR3 region has the DNA TGTGCCAGCAGCCAATGGCGAGGGAACGAGCAGTTCTTC. It codes for CASSQWRGNEQFF.

The chain uses TRBV7-2 and TRBJ2-7; D gene uncertain. Trimming left V 1 base short and J 3 bases short, with 10 bases between. Germline values: CDR1 SGHTA, CDR2 FQGNSA. CDR3 length equals 14 residues. The CDR3 loop reads CASSLVGSVYEQYF. The CDR3 nucleotides are TGTGCCAGCAGCTTAGTAGGGTCCGTCTACGAGCAGTACTTC.

This clone was seen more than once but under ten times. The chain links TRBV28 to TRBJ2-2, with 9 bases lining up with TRBD1. V gave up 6 bases and J gave up 7 bases; unmatched junction bases: 12. This CDR3 comprises 16 residues. Germline lookup yields CDR1 MDHEN and CDR2 SYDVKM. CDR3 sequence: CASRGGDRVWDGELFF. CDR3 in DNA: TGTGCCAGCAGAGGTGGGGACAGGGTGTGGGACGGGGAGCTGTTTTTT.

This CDR3 is CASSAQGAAKNIQYF. CDR3 sequence (DNA): TGTGCCAGCAGCGCACAGGGGGCGGCCAAAAACATTCAGTACTTC. The rearrangement uses TRBV6-1 and TRBJ2-4; 9 bases match TRBD1. CDR1 MNHNS and CDR2 SASEGT come from the germline V gene. J gave up 1 base and V 6 bases, and 4 bases lay outside the gene matches. This CDR3 contains 15 residues.

V usage is TRBV14 and J usage is TRBJ1-2; perhaps TRBD1 as D (6 bases). CDR1 SGHDN and CDR2 FVKESK come from the germline V gene. This CDR3 has 15 amino acids. Trimming stripped 1 base from V and 6 bases from J, with 15 bases between. The CDR3 is CASSQVVGGTNGYTF. The CDR3 DNA is TGTGCCAGCAGCCAAGTAGTGGGGGGCACGAATGGCTACACCTTC.

This chain links TRBV6-1 with TRBJ2-1; 10 nucleotides match TRBD1. CDR3 length: 14 amino acids. The V segment lost 8 bases and the J segment 8 bases; nucleotides outside the gene matches: 9. CDR1 is MNHNS, CDR2 SASEGT, per germline. CDR3 sequence: CASSPGQGSDEQFF. CDR3 nucleotides: TGTGCCAGCTCTCCGGGACAGGGGTCCGATGAGCAGTTCTTC.

This clone showed up just a few times. This rearrangement joins TRBV7-9 to TRBJ1-2; no clear D gene. Deletions cut 5 bases from V and 3 bases from J, with 10 bases between. Germline values: CDR1 SEHNR, CDR2 FQNEAQ (reference sequence). The CDR3 is 13 residues long. DNA of the CDR3: TGTGCCAGCAGCCAGGACTATGACTATGGCTACACCTTC. Residues: CASSQDYDYGYTF. The complete variable domain, with remaining parts taken from reference TRBV7-9 and TRBJ1-2, reads DTGVSQNPRHKITKRGQNVTFRCDPISEHNRLYWYRQTLGQGPEFLTYFQNEAQLEKSRLLSDRFSAERPKGSFSTLEIQRTEQGDSAMYLCASSQDYDYGYTFGSGTRLTVV.

The chain employs TRBV5-1 and TRBJ1-1; TRBD1 agrees at 7 bases. Germline V CDR1 and CDR2: SGHRS, YFSETQ. CDR3 length: 14 amino acids. V shed 5 bases, J shed 5 bases, and the junction held 9 bases outside the gene matches. The CDR3 spells CASSNPTGLTEAFF. As DNA, the CDR3 is TGCGCCAGCAGTAACCCGACAGGGTTGACTGAAGCTTTCTTT.

This clone was found a few times. This chain joins TRBV30 and TRBJ2-3; 9 nucleotides align to TRBD2. Trimming cost V 0 bases and J 1 base; bases outside gene matches: 5. This CDR3 has 16 amino acids. Per germline, CDR1 GTSNPN and CDR2 SVGIG (reference sequence). CDR3 in amino acids: CAWSVWLAGRTDTQYF. CDR3 DNA: TGTGCCTGGAGTGTTTGGCTAGCGGGGCGCACAGATACGCAGTATTTT.

The chain employs TRBV4-2 and TRBJ1-3; no firm D call. This CDR3 region has 17 residues. V was trimmed by 4 bases and J by 0 bases, leaving 16 bases between them. CDR1 and CDR2 from the germline V gene are LGHNA and YNFKEQ. For the CDR3, the DNA is TGTGCCAGCAGCCGCCACTCGGAAGGTTCCTCTGGAAACACCATATATTTT. This sequence encodes CASSRHSEGSSGNTIYF.

At least ten counts were recorded for this clone. V is TRBV18 and J is TRBJ1-4, with D possibly matching TRBD1 (6 bases). Per the germline V gene, CDR1 is KGHSH and CDR2 is LQKENI. The ends were cut back, 4 bases at V and 8 bases at J, with 14 bases in the middle. The CDR3 loop spans 14 amino acids. CDR3 amino acids: CASSQTGNSEKLFF. CDR3 DNA: TGTGCCAGCTCACAAACAGGGAACTCAGAAAAACTGTTTTTT.

Regarding this clone: A read error may account for a junction end that differs from germline. This chain joins TRBV5-4 and TRBJ2-1, with 9 bases matching TRBD2. Germline loops: CDR1 SGHNT, CDR2 YYREEE (reference sequence). The CDR3 extends over 15 amino acids. Written as DNA, the CDR3 is TGCGCCAGCAGCCGAAGACTAGCGGCCAACAATGAGCAGTTCTTC. Translation gives CASSRRLAANNEQFF. Looking up the rest from reference TRBV5-4 and TRBJ2-1 gives the full variable domain: ETGVTQSPTHLIKTRGQQVTLRCSSQSGHNTVSWYQQALGQGPQFIFQYYREEENGRGNFPPRFSGLQFPNYSSELNVNALELDDSALYLCASSRRLAANNEQFFGPGTRLTVL.

In this sample, this clone turned up a few times. The chain couples TRBV27 to TRBJ1-2; no clear D gene. V lost 8 bases and J 6 bases, leaving 25 bases between the germline ends. Germline CDR1 and CDR2: MNHEY and SMNVEV (reference sequence). CDR3 length: 16 residues. CDR3 in DNA: TGTGCCAGCGCACAAACCGGGTCCTCCTCGCGACATGGCTACACCTTC. Protein: CASAQTGSSSRHGYTF.

The chain couples TRBV7-2 to TRBJ1-1; 7 nucleotides line up with TRBD1. With 5 bases clipped from V and 0 bases from J, the junction kept 9 bases outside the gene matches. The germline V gene has CDR1 SGHTA and CDR2 FQGNSA. The CDR3 has 16 residues. CDR3 protein: CASSKTGWQMNTEAFF. In DNA, the CDR3 is TGTGCCAGCAGCAAGACAGGGTGGCAAATGAACACTGAAGCTTTCTTT.

The V and J genes are TRBV6-5 and TRBJ1-2; D is perhaps TRBD1 (5 bases). Germline CDR1 and CDR2: MNHEY and SVGAGI. The CDR3 totals 14 residues. The V and J ends lost 5 bases and 4 bases respectively, with 14 bases between them. Here the CDR3 DNA reads TGTGCCAGCAGTCGGCTGGGGCGATCCTATGGCTACACCTTC. It encodes CASSRLGRSYGYTF.

There are a few counts of this clone. The chain employs TRBV6-6 and TRBJ2-1, with a tentative D call TRBD2 (5 bases). This CDR3 spans 14 amino acids. V lost 6 bases and J 8 bases, leaving 17 bases between the germline ends. Germline V gives CDR1 MNHNY, CDR2 SVGAGI (reference sequence). The CDR3 DNA sequence: TGTGCCAGCAGAACTACGGTGGCGGGCGATGAGCAGTTCTTC. It is translated as CASRTTVAGDEQFF.

This clone was observed a handful of times. The junction departs from the called germline gene at one end, perhaps through a read error. The V gene is TRBV10-3, the J gene TRBJ1-5; weak D call: TRBD1 (5 bases). Germline-derived CDR1 and CDR2 are ENHRY and SYGVKD. The CDR3 runs 13 residues. The CDR3 DNA reads as TGTGCCAGCAGTAATAAAAAGGGGCAGCCCCAGCATTTT. It specifies CASSNKKGQPQHF.

This clone has more than one count but fewer than ten. This chain links TRBV2 with TRBJ2-2, with 8 bases fitting TRBD1. Germline CDR1 is SNHLY and CDR2 is FYNNEI. Losses at the gene ends were 5 bases for V and 10 bases for J; bases not matched to a gene: 12. This CDR3 is built from 15 residues. In DNA form, the CDR3 reads TGTGCCAGCAGTCCCATCCAGGGGGCCCGGGAGGAGCTGTTTTTT. It specifies CASSPIQGAREELFF.

This CDR3 reads CASSPNNRDTQYF. The CDR3 nucleotides read TGTGCCAGCAGCCCAAATAACAGAGATACGCAGTATTTT. The chain uses TRBV7-6 and TRBJ2-3; D gene uncertain. Trimming stripped 5 bases from V and 5 bases from J, with 11 bases between. CDR1 is SGHVS and CDR2 is FNYEAQ in the germline V gene. This CDR3 region has 13 residues.

This clone was detected a few times. The chain joins TRBV7-2 to TRBJ2-4; D perhaps matches TRBD1 (7 bases). The CDR3 runs 14 residues. Germline V lookup: CDR1 SGHTA, CDR2 FQGNSA. Trimming left V 7 bases short and J 4 bases short, with 14 bases between. CDR3 bases: TGTGCCAGCACCCCAGGGGGGACGAAAAACATTCAGTACTTC. Its translation is CASTPGGTKNIQYF.

In its sample, this clone was seen once. V is TRBV7-2 and J is TRBJ1-5; D gene ambiguous. The CDR3 length is 15 residues. Germline CDR1 reads SGHTA; CDR2 reads FQGNSA. V was shortened by 0 bases and J by 5 bases, with 11 bases between the two germline ends. The CDR3 protein is CASSLASGLYQPQHF. Written as DNA, the CDR3 is TGTGCCAGCAGCTTAGCATCAGGACTCTATCAGCCCCAGCATTTT.